Below, one T cell receptor beta chain is given with its context. In the study's own analysis: Estimated nucleated cell counts came from reference gene primer amplification. Here immunoSEQ multiplex PCR was the method, and the copy in TCRdb shows in-frame clones only, minus some. The DNA gave D and trimming, while V, J and clone size come from that table. The data hold 65,000 to 90,000 clones, with 91% observed a single time. The CDR3 is 12 amino acids. Germline assignment: CDR1 SGHRS and CDR2 YFSETQ. V shed 0 bases and J shed 12 bases, with 13 bases lying between them. The sample originates from a study of blood T cell repertoires in COVID-19. Across the whole study: Spain, Italy and the United States supplied samples that represented acute and convalescent COVID-19. PBMCs, B-cell-depleted T cells, or T cells provided the cDNA or gDNA that made up the material.

This receptor was obtained from a human donor in a cohort sampled during active COVID-19. This chain links TRBV5-1 with TRBJ2-7; D is ambiguous. The material sequenced was peripheral blood. Written as DNA, the CDR3 is TGCGCCAGCAGCTTGGATTTTACAGAGTGGTACTTC. It specifies CASSLDFTEWYF.